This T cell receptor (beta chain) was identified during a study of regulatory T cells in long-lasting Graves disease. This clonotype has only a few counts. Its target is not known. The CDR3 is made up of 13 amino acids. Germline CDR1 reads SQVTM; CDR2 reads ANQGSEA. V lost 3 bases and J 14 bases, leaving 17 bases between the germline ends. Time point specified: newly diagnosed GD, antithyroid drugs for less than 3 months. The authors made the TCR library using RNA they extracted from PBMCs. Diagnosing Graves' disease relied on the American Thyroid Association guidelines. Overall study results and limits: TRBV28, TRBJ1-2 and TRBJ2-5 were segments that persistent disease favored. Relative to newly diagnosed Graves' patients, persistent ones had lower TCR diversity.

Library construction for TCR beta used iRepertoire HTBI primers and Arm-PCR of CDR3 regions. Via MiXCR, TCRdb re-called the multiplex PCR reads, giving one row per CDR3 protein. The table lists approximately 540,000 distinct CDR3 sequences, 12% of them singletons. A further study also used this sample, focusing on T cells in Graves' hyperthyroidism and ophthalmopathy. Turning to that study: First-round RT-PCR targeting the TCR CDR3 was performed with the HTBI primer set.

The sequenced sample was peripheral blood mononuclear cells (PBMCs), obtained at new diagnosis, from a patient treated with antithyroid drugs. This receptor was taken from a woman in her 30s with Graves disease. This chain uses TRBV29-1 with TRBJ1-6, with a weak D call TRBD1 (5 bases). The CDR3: CSVETTQGAALHF. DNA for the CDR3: TGCAGCGTTGAGACGACCCAGGGTGCGGCCCTCCACTTT.